Below are 4 T cell receptor beta chains sequenced from a single sample in a study of T cell repertoires in cytomegalovirus infection. Their antigens are not known. MiXCR was run by TCRdb on the reads, yielding one entry per CDR3 protein. The top ten hold 34% of the sample, which has around 130,000 distinct CDR3 sequences, roughly a quarter seen once. Material: PBMCs, sequenced either directly or after in vitro stimulation (not recorded which). Receptors were obtained from a human donor in good health (CMV status not recorded). Some clones in this sample may be carry-over from other donors' samples.

This chain joins TRBV6-1 and TRBJ2-7; D is unresolved. Germline V lookup: CDR1 MNHNS, CDR2 SASEGT. The CDR3 spans 15 residues. The germline V and J ends were trimmed by 1 base and 3 bases, with 13 bases remaining between them. This CDR3 reads CASSEGTIRYYEQYF. The CDR3 coding sequence is TGTGCCAGCAGTGAAGGTACTATCCGATACTACGAGCAGTACTTC.

This clonotype was counted between two and nine times. The V and J genes are TRBV7-9 and TRBJ2-1; D might be TRBD1 or TRBD2, each matching 5 bases. V was cut by 2 bases and J by 9 bases, with 14 bases left in between. This CDR3 contains 14 residues. Germline V gene sequence: CDR1 SEHNR, CDR2 FQNEAQ (reference sequence). CDR3 sequence: CASSLQGRGLEQFF. CDR3 DNA: TGTGCCAGCAGCTTACAGGGAAGAGGGCTTGAGCAGTTCTTC.

The J gene is TRBJ2-3, the V gene TRBV6-5; TRBD2 is a possible D gene (6 bases). The CDR3 spans 12 residues. The V end lost 6 bases, the J end lost 8 bases, and 12 bases lay between the germline ends. Germline assignment: CDR1 MNHEY and CDR2 SVGAGI. In nucleotides, the CDR3 is TGTGCCAGCAGCTATCAGGGAGGTACGCAGTATTTT. It translates to CASSYQGGTQYF.

This clonotype was detected ten times or more. The chain links TRBV7-2 to TRBJ2-7; TRBD2 matches at 7 bases. The CDR3 covers 16 residues. With 8 bases clipped from V and 3 bases from J, the junction kept 16 bases outside the gene matches. Looked up from germline, CDR1 is SGHTA and CDR2 is FQGNSA. The chain's CDR3 is CASAKTRRSGNYEQYF. The CDR3 DNA reads as TGTGCCAGCGCCAAAACACGGAGGAGCGGGAACTACGAGCAGTACTTC.